These T cell receptor beta chains were read from a single sample in a study of shared clonotypes between healthy human individuals. Here immunoSEQ multiplex PCR was the method, and the copy in TCRdb shows in-frame clones only, minus some. The sample lists about 550,000 clones, around 95% occurring once. The sample consisted of naive CD8+ T cells sorted from blood. These TCRs come from a woman between 25 and 40 years old in good health. CDR3s include the opening cysteine and the closing phenylalanine or tryptophan. The order of the fields is V gene, J gene, D gene, clone size, CDR3 protein, CDR3 DNA. A D gene is named only where the DNA matches it firmly. The listing skips clone size in some rows; elsewhere it reads once, few, many or a size class.

TRBV6-5	TRBJ2-7	TRBD2	-	CASSYSIAGRNYEQYF	TGTGCCAGCAGTTACTCGATTGCCGGGAGGAACTACGAGCAGTACTTC
TRBV2	TRBJ2-2	-	-	CASSGTGIGAGGELFF	TGTGCCAGCAGTGGGACGGGAATAGGGGCCGGCGGGGAGCTGTTTTTT
TRBV19	TRBJ2-7	-	-	CASSIFLGGSYEQYF	TGTGCCAGTAGTATTTTCCTAGGAGGCTCCTACGAGCAGTACTTC
TRBV7-3	TRBJ2-1	TRBD2	-	CASSTSGGYNEQFF	TGTGCCAGCAGCACTAGCGGGGGGTACAATGAGCAGTTCTTC
TRBV19	TRBJ2-7	TRBD2	-	CASSIRLAGPYEQYF	TGTGCCAGTAGTATCCGACTAGCGGGACCGTACGAGCAGTACTTC
TRBV28	TRBJ2-2	-	-	CASRPDWLTGELFF	TGTGCCAGCAGACCGGACTGGCTAACCGGGGAGCTGTTTTTT
TRBV20-1	TRBJ2-7	-	few	CSARYEQYF	TGCAGTGCCCGCTACGAGCAGTACTTC
TRBV6-4	TRBJ1-2	TRBD1	-	CASSEGANYGYTF	TGTGCCAGCAGCGAGGGGGCGAACTATGGCTACACCTTC
TRBV28	TRBJ1-1	-	once	CASSLLETGTEAFF	TGTGCCAGCAGTTTATTGGAGACAGGCACTGAAGCTTTCTTT
TRBV7-9	TRBJ2-1	TRBD2	-	CASSLGGLAGDNEQFF	TGTGCCAGCAGCTTGGGGGGACTAGCGGGAGACAATGAGCAGTTCTTC
TRBV27	TRBJ2-7	-	-	CASSWGKSYEQYF	TGTGCCAGCTCCTGGGGGAAATCCTACGAGCAGTACTTC
TRBV19	TRBJ1-1	-	-	CASTQNRENTEAFF	TGTGCCAGTACCCAGAACAGGGAAAACACTGAAGCTTTCTTT
TRBV27	TRBJ2-7	-	-	CASSRDQGYEQYF	TGTGCCAGCAGTCGAGACCAGGGGTACGAGCAGTACTTC
TRBV2	TRBJ1-1	TRBD1	-	CASSDSGGIVMNTEAFF	TGTGCCAGCAGTGATTCAGGGGGTATTGTGATGAACACTGAAGCTTTCTTT
TRBV27	TRBJ2-7	-	-	CASSSSFGYEQYF	TGTGCCAGCAGCTCCTCCTTCGGGTACGAGCAGTACTTC
TRBV28	TRBJ1-2	-	-	CASSSSNAQGYYGYTF	TGTGCCAGCAGTTCATCCAACGCTCAGGGATACTATGGCTACACCTTC
TRBV2	TRBJ2-7	-	-	CASFDSGYEQYF	TGTGCCAGCTTCGATAGCGGCTACGAGCAGTACTTC
TRBV4-1	TRBJ2-3	TRBD2	-	CASSQVSGRAFATDTQYF	TGCGCCAGCAGCCAAGTTAGCGGGAGGGCCTTTGCGACAGATACGCAGTATTTT
TRBV28	TRBJ2-5	-	-	CASSLWYHNFVTQYF	TGTGCCAGCAGTTTATGGTACCATAACTTCGTGACCCAGTACTTC
TRBV28	TRBJ2-5	-	-	CASSFGSSSYQETQYF	TGTGCCAGCAGTTTTGGGTCCTCCTCGTACCAAGAGACCCAGTACTTC
TRBV2	TRBJ2-7	TRBD1	-	CASRQDRVEQYF	TGTGCCAGCAGGCAGGACAGGGTCGAGCAGTACTTC
TRBV28	TRBJ2-6	-	-	CASSLWHSGANVLTF	TGTGCCAGCAGTTTATGGCACTCTGGGGCCAACGTCCTGACTTTC
TRBV11-1	TRBJ2-5	-	-	CASSPRQAETQYF	TGTGCCAGCAGTCCAAGACAGGCAGAGACCCAGTACTTC
TRBV7-3	TRBJ2-3	TRBD2	-	CASSHGGADTQYF	TGTGCCAGCAGCCACGGGGGGGCAGATACGCAGTATTTT
TRBV4-1	TRBJ2-1	-	-	CASSQGWGENNEQFF	TGCGCCAGCAGCCAAGGTTGGGGCGAAAACAATGAGCAGTTCTTC
TRBV2	TRBJ2-7	-	-	CASSLGTDEQYF	TGTGCCAGCAGCCTAGGTACGGACGAGCAGTACTTC
TRBV27	TRBJ2-3	-	-	CASSLPGQTDTQYF	TGTGCCAGCAGTTTACCCGGACAGACAGATACGCAGTATTTT
TRBV19	TRBJ1-1	-	-	CASSLGGYAEAFF	TGTGCCAGTAGCCTGGGGGGGTACGCTGAAGCTTTCTTT
TRBV4-1	TRBJ1-3	-	-	CASSQDELSGNTIYF	TGCGCCAGCAGCCAAGATGAGCTCTCTGGAAACACCATATATTTT
TRBV7-2	TRBJ2-7	-	-	CASSLAVFAKVGYEQYF	TGTGCCAGCAGCTTAGCTGTGTTCGCTAAGGTCGGCTACGAGCAGTACTTC
TRBV15	TRBJ2-1	TRBD2	-	CATSRETGAGVEQFF	TGTGCCACCAGCAGAGAAACGGGAGCGGGAGTTGAGCAGTTCTTC
TRBV28	TRBJ2-7	-	-	CASSLIAGDLSYEQYF	TGTGCCAGCAGTTTAATAGCTGGGGATTTATCCTACGAGCAGTACTTC
TRBV28	TRBJ2-1	TRBD2	-	CASSFYGLANDEQFF	TGTGCCAGCAGTTTCTATGGACTAGCAAACGATGAGCAGTTCTTC
TRBV7-9	TRBJ2-6	-	-	CASSWEQAGANVLTF	TGTGCCAGCAGCTGGGAACAGGCTGGGGCCAACGTCCTGACTTTC
TRBV7-6	TRBJ2-5	-	-	CASSPTIDRDGKETQYF	TGTGCCAGCAGCCCCACCATTGACCGGGACGGTAAAGAGACCCAGTACTTC
TRBV28	TRBJ2-7	TRBD1	-	CASSGTGSSGEQYF	TGTGCCAGCAGCGGGACAGGGTCCTCCGGCGAGCAGTACTTC
TRBV27	TRBJ2-5	-	-	CASSSRQVQETQYF	TGTGCCAGCAGCTCGAGACAGGTCCAAGAGACCCAGTACTTC
TRBV13	TRBJ1-2	-	-	CASQVGLDGYTF	TGTGCCAGCCAGGTGGGGCTGGATGGCTACACCTTC
TRBV29-1	TRBJ2-1	TRBD1	-	CSATGTGDYEQFF	TGCAGCGCCACCGGGACAGGGGATTATGAGCAGTTCTTC
TRBV5-6	TRBJ2-1	TRBD1	-	CASSSGTAPYNEQFF	TGTGCCAGCAGCTCGGGGACAGCCCCATACAATGAGCAGTTCTTC
TRBV9	TRBJ2-7	-	-	CASSVGGSGIYEQYF	TGTGCCAGCAGCGTTGGGGGCTCAGGTATCTACGAGCAGTACTTC
TRBV11-3	TRBJ2-3	TRBD2	-	CASSLGRGTDTQYF	TGTGCCAGCAGCTTAGGGCGGGGGACAGATACGCAGTATTTT